What follows are 27 T cell receptor beta chains derived from one specimen sequenced in a study of cytomegalovirus exposure and HLA in healthy donors (dated by TCRdb to about 2017). To prepare the library, the immunoSEQ multiplex PCR assay was applied. The multiplex PCR relied on a mix of 60 forward primers for TCR Vbeta segments and 13 reverse primers for TCR Jbeta segments. The source is immuneACCESS, and TCRdb retained only in-frame sequences with V and J called. Part of the clones is not carried over; for the studies checked, unresolved V genes explain less than half of this, and the remainder is unexplained. A total of about 190,000 clones appear in this sample, around 67% of them only once. The top ten clonotypes cover around 3.3% of the sample. What was sequenced was PBMCs. These receptors were taken from a woman in her thirties in good health and CMV-seropositive.

The rearrangement uses TRBV2 and TRBJ2-7, with 11 bases lining up with TRBD2. Germline V CDR1 and CDR2: SNHLY, FYNNEI. The CDR3 contains 15 residues. After removal of 8 bases from V and 3 bases from J, the junction contained 9 bases not matched to a gene. CDR3 sequence reads: CASGRGLADYYEQYF. DNA for the CDR3: TGTGCCAGCGGACGGGGACTAGCGGATTACTACGAGCAGTACTTC.

The chain couples TRBV5-4 to TRBJ2-7; the match to TRBD2 covers 10 bases. The V segment lost 0 bases and the J segment 3 bases; nucleotides outside the gene matches: 6. Per germline, CDR1 SGHNT and CDR2 YYREEE (reference sequence). The CDR3 runs to 16 residues. The CDR3 spells CASSLGSGLAVYEQYF. The DNA of the CDR3 is TGTGCCAGCAGCTTGGGAAGCGGACTAGCGGTCTACGAGCAGTACTTC. Using reference TRBV5-4 and TRBJ2-7 for the parts outside the CDR3, the full variable domain is ETGVTQSPTHLIKTRGQQVTLRCSSQSGHNTVSWYQQALGQGPQFIFQYYREEENGRGNFPPRFSGLQFPNYSSELNVNALELDDSALYLCASSLGSGLAVYEQYFGPGTRLTVT.

This sequence joins TRBV5-1 and TRBJ1-1, with D unresolved. CDR3 length: 15 residues. CDR1 is SGHRS, CDR2 YFSETQ, per germline. The V end was cut by 0 bases, the J end by 6 bases, with 15 bases between. CDR3 in amino acids: CASSLGSLQVPEAFF. The CDR3 bases are TGCGCCAGCAGCTTGGGGTCTCTGCAGGTCCCTGAAGCTTTCTTT. The full variable domain, rest sourced from reference TRBV5-1 and TRBJ1-1, is KAGVTQTPRYLIKTRGQQVTLSCSPISGHRSVSWYQQTPGQGLQFLFEYFSETQRNKGNFPGRFSGRQFSNSRSEMNVSTLELGDSALYLCASSLGSLQVPEAFFGQGTRLTVV.

The chain joins TRBV7-9 to TRBJ2-7; TRBD2 aligns across 7 bases. The junction had 13 bases not matched to a gene; V was cut back by 5 bases and J by 3 bases. From germline, CDR1 is SEHNR and CDR2 FQNEAQ (reference sequence). The CDR3 consists of 16 residues. The CDR3 protein is CASSPTSAARFYEQYF. The DNA for the CDR3 is TGTGCCAGCAGCCCTACTAGCGCTGCCCGTTTCTACGAGCAGTACTTC.

This clone was seen only a few times. This rearrangement joins TRBV5-6 to TRBJ2-1, with 13 bases identical to TRBD2. Trimming cost V 3 bases and J 9 bases; bases outside gene matches: 6. Looked up from germline, CDR1 is SGHDT and CDR2 is YYEEEE. The CDR3 runs 15 residues. CDR3 in amino acids: CASSYGLAGAGEQFF. As DNA, the CDR3 is TGTGCCAGCAGCTACGGACTAGCGGGAGCAGGTGAGCAGTTCTTC.

The chain couples TRBV7-9 to TRBJ2-1; D is unresolved. From germline, CDR1 is SEHNR and CDR2 FQNEAQ (reference sequence). This CDR3 contains 14 residues. V shed 0 bases and J shed 8 bases, with 11 bases lying between them. CDR3 sequence (DNA): TGTGCCAGCAGCTTAGCGTATATGAGTGATGAGCAGTTCTTC. This translates into CASSLAYMSDEQFF.

This clone appeared a single time. The rearrangement links TRBV27 to TRBJ1-5; possibly TRBD1 for D (6 bases). The germline gives CDR1 MNHEY, CDR2 SMNVEV (reference sequence). The CDR3 is 15 residues long. V was shortened by 7 bases and J by 4 bases, with 17 bases between the two germline ends. CDR3 DNA: TGTGCCAGCACCCTCGTTCTCACAGGGAATCAGCCCCAGCATTTT. This translates into CASTLVLTGNQPQHF.

J is TRBJ1-1 and V is TRBV6-1, with unresolved D. Germline V gene lookup returns CDR1 MNHNS and CDR2 SASEGT. With 6 bases removed from V and 1 base from J, the gap between germline ends came to 9 bases. The CDR3 is 13 amino acids. The CDR3 nucleotides are TGTGCCAGCAGGGTCAGAGGGAACACTGAAGCTTTCTTT. This encodes CASRVRGNTEAFF.

The rearrangement joins TRBV7-9 to TRBJ2-4; 7 bases align to TRBD1. The CDR3 is made up of 13 amino acids. J was trimmed by 8 bases and V by 1 base; bases with no gene match: 2. Germline loops: CDR1 SEHNR, CDR2 FQNEAQ (reference sequence). CDR3 sequence: CASSLEGADIQYF. For the CDR3, the DNA is TGTGCCAGCAGCTTAGAGGGGGCGGACATTCAGTACTTC.

A few counts support this clone. The V gene is TRBV9, the J gene TRBJ2-7; the match to TRBD1 covers 7 bases. J gave up 2 bases and V 4 bases, and 9 bases lay outside the gene matches. The CDR3 has 15 amino acids. The V gene's germline CDR1 is SGDLS and CDR2 YYNGEE. The CDR3 reads CASSPLSGQAYEQYF. The CDR3 DNA sequence: TGTGCCAGCAGCCCCCTCTCCGGACAGGCCTACGAGCAGTACTTC.

The chain links TRBV27 to TRBJ1-2; 8 bases agree with TRBD1. Per the germline V gene, CDR1 is MNHEY and CDR2 is SMNVEV (reference sequence). This CDR3 has 14 amino acids. Germline trimming cut 5 bases from V and 2 bases from J; bases unmatched to any gene: 4. The chain's CDR3 is CASSPQGANYGYTF. The CDR3 DNA sequence: TGTGCCAGCAGTCCCCAGGGGGCCAACTATGGCTACACCTTC.

To note about this clone: Sequence at one end of the junction differs from germline and may be a read error. The rearrangement links TRBV7-9 to TRBJ2-2; D remains ambiguous. The CDR3 totals 13 residues. The V gene's germline CDR1 is SEHNR and CDR2 FQNEAQ (reference sequence). CDR3 sequence reads: CSSSLVVTGELFF. In DNA, the CDR3 is TGTTCCAGCAGCTTAGTAGTGACCGGGGAGCTGTTTTTT. The full variable domain, in which reference TRBV7-9 and TRBJ2-2 provide the parts outside the CDR3, is DTGVSQNPRHKITKRGQNVTFRCDPISEHNRLYWYRQTLGQGPEFLTYFQNEAQLEKSRLLSDRFSAERPKGSFSTLEIQRTEQGDSAMYLCSSSLVVTGELFFGEGSRLTVL.

The gene calls are TRBV7-8 and TRBJ2-1; no clear D. V was pared by 2 bases and J by 8 bases, with 7 bases between. Germline loops: CDR1 SGHVS, CDR2 FQNEAQ. This CDR3 region has 12 residues. The CDR3 DNA follows: TGTGCCAGCAGCTTATATGGAGATGAGCAGTTCTTC. Amino acids: CASSLYGDEQFF.

This clone was observed a handful of times. The chain couples TRBV4-1 to TRBJ1-4; D is unresolved. CDR3 size: 13 residues. Trimming pared 5 bases from V and 8 bases from J, leaving 12 bases between. CDR1 MGHRA and CDR2 YSYEKL come from the germline V gene. For the CDR3, the DNA is TGCGCCAGCAGCGGTCCGGGGAGGGAAAAACTGTTTTTT. Residues: CASSGPGREKLFF.

CDR3 nucleotide sequence: TGTGCCAGCAGCCCCGACAGGGGAATCGGTGAAAAACTGTTTTTT. This codes for CASSPDRGIGEKLFF. V and J are TRBV7-6 and TRBJ1-4; 8 bases map to TRBD1. The V segment lost 5 bases and the J segment 7 bases; nucleotides outside the gene matches: 9. Looked up from germline, CDR1 is SGHVS and CDR2 is FNYEAQ. The CDR3 runs 15 residues.

The V call is TRBV7-9, the J call TRBJ1-1; a weak D match, TRBD1 (5 bases). The germline V gene encodes CDR1 SEHNR and CDR2 FQNEAQ (reference sequence). The CDR3 has 14 residues. Trimming removed 5 bases at V and 4 bases at J, with 14 bases between. Written as DNA, the CDR3 is TGTGCCAGCAGCCGAGGGACTGCCAGCACTGAAGCTTTCTTT. Translated, it gives CASSRGTASTEAFF.

This sequence joins TRBV5-1 and TRBJ2-1, with 7 positions matching TRBD1. The CDR3 contains 17 residues. V lost 4 bases and J lost 6; bases outside the gene matches: 16. The germline V gene has CDR1 SGHRS and CDR2 YFSETQ. The CDR3 DNA reads as TGCGCCAGCAGCCAAGCCTTTGACAGGGTAATCAGCAATGAGCAGTTCTTC. This codes for CASSQAFDRVISNEQFF.

The V call is TRBV6-4, the J call TRBJ2-3; TRBD1 aligns across 7 bases. The CDR3 length is 15 residues. V shed 2 bases, J shed 6 bases, and the junction held 8 bases outside the gene matches. CDR1 is MRHNA and CDR2 is SNTAGT in the germline V gene. CDR3 in amino acids: CASSDTPDRDDTQYF. The CDR3 nucleotides read TGTGCCAGCAGTGACACCCCTGACAGGGACGATACGCAGTATTTT.

The rearrangement links TRBV4-2 to TRBJ1-1, with TRBD1 as a possible D gene (6 bases). Germline V CDR1 and CDR2: LGHNA, YNFKEQ. V lost 0 bases, J lost 0 bases, and 11 bases lay in between. The CDR3 consists of 16 residues. Written as DNA, the CDR3 is TGTGCCAGCAGCCAAGACTTAGGGACACTGAACACTGAAGCTTTCTTT. Translation gives CASSQDLGTLNTEAFF.

The genes are TRBV5-1 and TRBJ1-1, with TRBD1 identical over 7 bases. After removal of 0 bases from V and 4 bases from J, the junction contained 3 bases not matched to a gene. The germline V gene encodes CDR1 SGHRS and CDR2 YFSETQ. The CDR3 is 14 amino acids. The CDR3 DNA follows: TGCGCCAGCAGCTTGGAGGGACAGAGCACTGAAGCTTTCTTT. The encoded protein is CASSLEGQSTEAFF.

This rearrangement joins TRBV7-2 to TRBJ1-1; 9 bases fit TRBD1. Germline-derived CDR1 and CDR2 are SGHTA and FQGNSA. V shed 5 bases, J shed 1 base, and the junction held 5 bases outside the gene matches. This CDR3 has 15 residues. The CDR3 DNA reads as TGTGCCAGCAGCCTCCGGACAGGGGAGAACACTGAAGCTTTCTTT. Translated, it gives CASSLRTGENTEAFF.

This chain joins TRBV28 and TRBJ2-7; 9 bases fit TRBD1. The CDR3 runs to 13 residues. V shed 8 bases and J 2 bases; nucleotides not matched to a gene: 4. Germline V gene lookup returns CDR1 MDHEN and CDR2 SYDVKM. The DNA of the CDR3 is TGTGCCAGCGACAGGGGGAATGCCTACGAGCAGTACTTC. Its translation: CASDRGNAYEQYF.

The gene calls are TRBV4-1 and TRBJ1-1; D is perhaps TRBD1 (5 bases). Between the trimmed V and J ends, which lost 3 bases and 1 base, there was a span of 12 bases. The CDR3 extends over 15 amino acids. CDR1 is MGHRA and CDR2 is YSYEKL in the germline V gene. CDR3 nucleotide sequence: TGCGCCAGCAGCCAGCCGGACACCCCGAACACTGAAGCTTTCTTT. Protein sequence: CASSQPDTPNTEAFF.

This rearrangement joins TRBV10-3 to TRBJ1-5; the D is unclear. Germline CDR1 and CDR2: ENHRY and SYGVKD. Trimming took off 0 bases at V and 8 bases at J, with 11 bases between the two ends. The CDR3 covers 14 residues. CDR3 DNA: TGTGCCATCAGTGAGTCGAGCCCAGGCAAGCCCCAGCATTTT. Its translation: CAISESSPGKPQHF.

The chain employs TRBV14 and TRBJ2-2, with 9 bases lining up with TRBD1. V trimming: 5 bases; J trimming: 5 bases; junction bases outside the gene matches: 6. Germline V gives CDR1 SGHDN, CDR2 FVKESK. The CDR3 consists of 15 residues. The DNA of the CDR3 is TGTGCCAGCAGCGATAACAGGGGGCGTACCGGGGAGCTGTTTTTT. The encoded protein is CASSDNRGRTGELFF.

The J gene is TRBJ2-5, the V gene TRBV2, with D perhaps matching TRBD2 (5 bases). V lost 8 bases, J lost 3 bases, and 16 bases lay in between. The CDR3 spans 14 residues. Looked up from germline, CDR1 is SNHLY and CDR2 is FYNNEI. In DNA form, the CDR3 reads TGTGCCAGCGGCGGACTCCCTCGGGAAGAGACCCAGTACTTC. Its protein is CASGGLPREETQYF.

This chain uses TRBV4-1 with TRBJ1-1, with 9 bases lining up with TRBD1. V shed 5 bases, J shed 2 bases, and the junction held 12 bases outside the gene matches. Germline values: CDR1 MGHRA, CDR2 YSYEKL. The CDR3 runs to 17 residues. Here the CDR3 reads CASSDLPGQGQNTEAFF. CDR3 bases: TGCGCCAGCAGCGACCTCCCCGGACAGGGGCAAAACACTGAAGCTTTCTTT.